This TCR beta chain was sequenced for a study of blood T cell repertoires in COVID-19. In the study overall: Both acute and convalescent COVID-19 samples were obtained from the United States, Italy and Spain. Sample material is recorded as cDNA or gDNA derived from T cells, B-cell-depleted T cells, or PBMCs.

Per the authors' pipeline: Estimates of nucleated cell counts were drawn from the amplification of reference gene primers. Libraries were prepared by immunoSEQ multiplex PCR; TCRdb keeps only in-frame clonotypes and omits some of them. V, J and clone size are taken as reported in that table, and D and trimming were inferred from the DNA itself. The profile shows fewer than 200,000 clones, about 74% of them singletons. Germline trimming cut 3 bases from V and 6 bases from J; bases unmatched to any gene: 3. The CDR3 has 13 amino acids. Germline-derived CDR1 and CDR2 are MNHEY and SMNVEV (reference sequence).

This chain links TRBV27 with TRBJ1-2; the match to TRBD1 covers 8 bases. Specimen: peripheral blood. The clonotype comes from a man between 60 and 75 years old with acute or convalescent COVID-19. Here the CDR3 DNA reads TGTGCCAGCAGTTTTGGACAGGGCAATGGCTACACCTTC. Amino acid sequence: CASSFGQGNGYTF.